Below, one T cell receptor (beta chain) is given with its context. This sample is part of a study of T cells in Graves' hyperthyroidism and ophthalmopathy. Germline lookup yields CDR1 MDHEN and CDR2 SYDVKM. V dropped 6 bases and J dropped 4; count of bases not matched to a gene: 8. The CDR3 has 14 residues. Amplification of TCR beta CDR3 regions was performed using RNA transcripts as template. The TCR CDR3 was amplified in a first-round RT-PCR using the HTBI primer set. TCRdb passed the multiplex PCR reads through MiXCR, listing each CDR3 protein once. Altogether roughly 660,000 distinct CDR3 sequences are present, about 18% being singletons, with the ten largest covering 15% to 18%.

The J gene is TRBJ2-5, the V gene TRBV28, with 7 bases identical to TRBD1. The source of this sequence is a man aged 50 to 60 with Graves' hyperthyroidism. What was sequenced was blood. The CDR3 coding sequence is TGTGCCAGCAGCCGCGGACAGGCAATAGAGACCCAGTACTTC. Its protein is CASSRGQAIETQYF. The entire variable domain, with the rest obtained from reference TRBV28 and TRBJ2-5, is as follows: DVKVTQSSRYLVKRTGEKVFLECVQDMDHENMFWYRQDPGLGLRLIYFSYDVKMKEKGDIPEGYSVSREKKERFSLILESASTNQTSMYLCASSRGQAIETQYFGPGTRLLVL.